Below are 21 T cell receptor beta chains sequenced from a single sample in a study of spatial heterogeneity in lung cancer. Time point specified: sample taken at primary tumor resection. Unsorted samples of tumor, nontumor lung or frozen PBMC had their whole RNA sequenced. TCRdb independently ran MiXCR on the 5' RACE reads; one entry per CDR3 protein. The sample contains about 85,000 distinct CDR3 sequences, about 20% of which appear only once. Material: PBMCs, obtained at surgery. The receptors come from a male donor with early-stage non-small cell lung cancer.

This clonotype was picked up many times. The chain is built from TRBV29-1 and TRBJ1-6; D may be TRBD1 (6 bases). Germline lookup yields CDR1 SQVTM and CDR2 ANQGSEA. This CDR3 has 14 amino acids. Trimming stripped 4 bases from V and 7 bases from J, with 14 bases between. CDR3 sequence (DNA): TGCAGCGTTGTAGTGGGGGCGATCAATTCACCCCTCCACTTT. Translated, it gives CSVVVGAINSPLHF.

V is TRBV7-2 and J is TRBJ2-3; no clear D gene. The germline gives CDR1 SGHTA, CDR2 FQGNSA. This CDR3 region has 15 residues. V was shortened by 1 base and J by 0 bases, with 8 bases between the two germline ends. CDR3 DNA: TGTGCCAGCAGCTTAGATCGTTCTAGCACAGATACGCAGTATTTT. Amino acid sequence: CASSLDRSSTDTQYF.

This clonotype was counted at least ten times. This chain links TRBV29-1 with TRBJ2-2; 7 bases are shared with TRBD2. The length of the CDR3 is 15 residues. Losses at the gene ends were 7 bases for V and 1 base for J; bases not matched to a gene: 9. Germline V gene data show CDR1 as SQVTM and CDR2 as ANQGSEA. The CDR3 reads CSARSAGENTGELFF. CDR3 DNA sequence: TGCAGCGCTCGTTCCGCGGGGGAGAACACCGGGGAGCTGTTTTTT.

The chain has TRBV10-3 and TRBJ2-5; D is ambiguous. Between the trimmed V and J ends, which lost 7 bases and 1 base, there was a span of 10 bases. This CDR3 has 13 residues. Germline loops: CDR1 ENHRY, CDR2 SYGVKD. CDR3 sequence: CAITSGGQETQYF. The CDR3 nucleotides read TGTGCCATCACCTCGGGCGGCCAAGAGACCCAGTACTTC.

The table lists this clonotype with a few counts. V is TRBV7-7 and J is TRBJ2-5; a weak D match, TRBD2 (6 bases). Per the germline V gene, CDR1 is SSHAT and CDR2 is FNYEAQ (reference sequence). The CDR3 has 13 residues. Written as DNA, the CDR3 is TGTGCTAGCTCAACCGGGGGAGGAGAGACCCAGTACTTC. Translated: CASSTGGGETQYF.

This clonotype came up a few times. The chain joins TRBV6-6 to TRBJ2-3; unclear D gene. Between the trimmed V and J ends, which lost 5 bases and 0 bases, there was a span of 9 bases. The CDR3 is 14 residues long. CDR1 is MNHNY, CDR2 SVGAGI, per germline (reference sequence). The CDR3 reads CASSPRTSTDTQYF. The CDR3 DNA sequence: TGTGCCAGCAGTCCTCGAACTAGCACAGATACGCAGTATTTT.

The table lists this clonotype with a few counts. V gene TRBV7-3 combines with J gene TRBJ1-5, with D hard to call. Looked up from germline, CDR1 is SGHTA and CDR2 is FQGTGA. This CDR3 spans 13 amino acids. Trimming removed 3 bases from V and 7 bases from J, with 10 bases in between. The CDR3 DNA reads TGTGCCAGCAGCTTTAACGTAGGGCAGCCCCAGCATTTT. It codes for CASSFNVGQPQHF.

V gene TRBV12-3 or TRBV12-4 combines with J gene TRBJ1-2; D uncertain. The CDR3 spans 12 residues. Trimming left V 3 bases short and J 4 bases short, with 6 bases between. This CDR3 reads CASSFSPYGYTF. CDR3 in DNA: TGTGCCAGCAGTTTTAGTCCCTATGGCTACACCTTC.

The rearrangement links TRBV28 to TRBJ2-5, with 8 bases lining up with TRBD2. Germline CDR1 is MDHEN and CDR2 is SYDVKM. The CDR3 extends over 16 amino acids. After removal of 5 bases from V and 5 bases from J, the junction contained 13 bases not matched to a gene. The CDR3: CASSATFSGTLETQYF. The CDR3 bases are TGTGCCAGCAGTGCCACCTTTAGCGGGACGTTGGAGACCCAGTACTTC.

In its sample, this clonotype was seen a few times. The J gene is TRBJ2-7, the V gene TRBV28; 7 nucleotides agree with TRBD1. The CDR3 totals 14 residues. CDR1 and CDR2 (germline): MDHEN, SYDVKM. The V and J ends lost 7 bases and 0 bases, in that order; junction bases with no gene match: 6. Here the CDR3 DNA reads TGTGCCAGCACACTCGGGACAGACTCCTACGAGCAGTACTTC. Residues: CASTLGTDSYEQYF.

V and J are TRBV2 and TRBJ2-3; tentative D call: TRBD1 (5 bases). The CDR3 extends over 15 amino acids. The germline CDR1 and CDR2 sequences are SNHLY and FYNNEI. Deletions cut 8 bases from V and 0 bases from J, with 15 bases between. CDR3 residues: CASFEGVASTDTQYF. For the CDR3, the DNA is TGTGCCAGCTTTGAAGGGGTAGCTAGCACAGATACGCAGTATTTT.

The sample holds a few counts of this clonotype. This CDR3 is CSTARDDYEQYF. DNA for the CDR3: TGCAGCACCGCCAGGGACGATTACGAGCAGTACTTC. V and J are TRBV20-1 and TRBJ2-7; D is possibly TRBD1 or TRBD2 (5 bases each). The CDR3 totals 12 residues. Germline V CDR1 and CDR2: DFQATT, SNEGSKA (reference sequence).

The CDR3 spells CASSFTGSTGELFF. The DNA for the CDR3 is TGTGCCAGCTCATTTACCGGGAGCACCGGGGAGCTGTTTTTT. This chain joins TRBV18 and TRBJ2-2; TRBD2 might be the D (6 bases). The V gene's germline CDR1 is KGHSH and CDR2 LQKENI. This CDR3 comprises 14 residues. The germline V and J ends were trimmed by 5 bases and 4 bases, with 11 bases remaining between them.

The gene calls are TRBV28 and TRBJ2-7, with 7 bases identical to TRBD2. The CDR3 has 13 amino acids. Germline CDR1 reads MDHEN; CDR2 reads SYDVKM. V was pared by 7 bases and J by 6 bases, with 9 bases of the junction left unmatched. The CDR3 sequence: CASTGTTPREQYF. CDR3 nucleotide sequence: TGTGCCAGCACTGGGACTACTCCTCGCGAGCAGTACTTC. The whole variable domain, filled in from reference TRBV28 and TRBJ2-7, reads DVKVTQSSRYLVKRTGEKVFLECVQDMDHENMFWYRQDPGLGLRLIYFSYDVKMKEKGDIPEGYSVSREKKERFSLILESASTNQTSMYLCASTGTTPREQYFGPGTRLTVT.

This chain links TRBV2 with TRBJ2-5, with TRBD2 as a possible D gene (5 bases). This CDR3 region has 13 residues. Germline V gives CDR1 SNHLY, CDR2 FYNNEI. The V end was cut by 10 bases, the J end by 2 bases, with 14 bases between. The chain's CDR3 is CATRRELQETQYF. DNA for the CDR3: TGTGCCACCCGACGGGAACTTCAAGAGACCCAGTACTTC.

This clonotype was observed a handful of times. CDR3 in amino acids: CSVPGPQGNTIYF. As DNA, the CDR3 is TGCAGCGTTCCGGGCCCTCAGGGAAACACCATATATTTT. The V and J genes are TRBV29-1 and TRBJ1-3; unclear D gene. V was cut by 5 bases and J by 4 bases, with 12 bases left in between. This CDR3 comprises 13 residues. CDR1 is SQVTM and CDR2 is ANQGSEA in the germline V gene.

This clonotype was detected only a few times. The chain couples TRBV18 to TRBJ1-1, with TRBD1 matching 9 bases. Germline CDR1 is KGHSH and CDR2 is LQKENI. This CDR3 spans 15 amino acids. The ends lost 0 bases at V and 4 bases at J; junction bases unmatched: 3. This CDR3 reads CASSPPGQGGTEAFF. The CDR3 DNA reads TGTGCCAGCTCACCACCGGGACAGGGTGGCACTGAAGCTTTCTTT.

This clonotype was seen repeatedly, ten times or more. This chain links TRBV20-1 with TRBJ1-5, with D possibly matching TRBD1 (6 bases). CDR3 size: 16 residues. CDR1 is DFQATT and CDR2 is SNEGSKA in the germline V gene (reference sequence). V lost 5 bases to trimming and J lost 2 bases, with 19 bases between them. CDR3 coding DNA: TGCAGTGCTGTAGAGGGCGGGGGCGCGGGCAATCAGCCCCAGCATTTT. Amino acids: CSAVEGGGAGNQPQHF.

The chain combines TRBV7-9 with TRBJ1-3, with 7 bases lining up with TRBD1. V shed 5 bases and J 4 bases; nucleotides not matched to a gene: 8. CDR1 and CDR2 (germline): SEHNR, FQNEAQ (reference sequence). The CDR3 consists of 15 residues. As DNA, the CDR3 is TGTGCCAGCAGCCGAGACAGGGTGGCGGGAAACACCATATATTTT. Amino acid sequence: CASSRDRVAGNTIYF.

V usage is TRBV7-6 and J usage is TRBJ2-3, with D uncertain. Germline lookup yields CDR1 SGHVS and CDR2 FNYEAQ. The CDR3 contains 15 residues. Trimming pared 1 base from V and 3 bases from J, leaving 11 bases between. Written as DNA, the CDR3 is TGTGCCAGCAGCTTAGGGAACTTAGAAACAGATACGCAGTATTTT. This codes for CASSLGNLETDTQYF.

This clonotype was detected only a few times. The chain joins TRBV6-2 or TRBV6-3 to TRBJ2-5, with TRBD2 matching 7 bases. The CDR3 runs 12 residues. Germline V gene sequence: CDR1 MNHEY, CDR2 SVGEGT. The ends lost 7 bases at V and 14 bases at J; junction bases unmatched: 13. The CDR3 nucleotides are TGTGCCAGCACCAAGAGGGATTGGGACTATTACTTC. This translates into CASTKRDWDYYF.